These 28 T cell receptor beta chains originate from one sample sequenced in a study of T-cell memory formation after mild COVID-19 (dated by TCRdb to about 2021). Library preparation employed 5' RACE. For sequencing, an Illumina NovaSeq 6000 was employed. TCRdb took the public reads, trimmed them with fastp at Q25, ran MiXCR for clone calling and kept in-frame beta chains. Duplicate CDR3 protein sequences are folded into a single record with the most common DNA and genes. The sample includes approximately 190,000 distinct CDR3 sequences, with about 16% observed a single time. The ten largest clonotypes hold around 2.4% of the sample. Sequenced: PBMCs or a T cell subset sorted from them (not recorded which). These TCRs come from an adult woman who had mild COVID-19 (a few samples of this study predate the infection). The sample titles of this study are shuffled in the database, so cell type and time point are left out; the donor was told from shared clones.

The V call is TRBV9, the J call TRBJ2-2, with no clear D. The CDR3 runs to 13 residues. V shed 6 bases and J shed 6 bases, with 12 bases lying between them. From germline, CDR1 is SGDLS and CDR2 YYNGEE. CDR3 sequence: CASTLGKAGELFF. For the CDR3, the DNA is TGTGCCAGCACCCTAGGGAAGGCCGGGGAGCTGTTTTTT.

The genes are TRBV3-1 and TRBJ1-2; tentative D call: TRBD1 (6 bases). Germline V CDR1 and CDR2: LGHDT, YNNKEL (reference sequence). Trimming took off 2 bases at V and 3 bases at J, with 13 bases between the two ends. The CDR3 length is 15 residues. The CDR3: CASSQQGGTHYGYTF. The CDR3 DNA follows: TGTGCCAGCAGCCAACAGGGAGGGACACACTATGGCTACACCTTC.

J is TRBJ2-3 and V is TRBV20-1; 7 bases match TRBD2. Per germline, CDR1 DFQATT and CDR2 SNEGSKA (reference sequence). CDR3 length: 12 residues. After removal of 8 bases from V and 11 bases from J, the junction contained 13 bases not matched to a gene. CDR3 loop: CSTNRRGERQYF. CDR3 in DNA: TGCAGTACCAACCGTCGGGGGGAGAGGCAGTATTTT.

V usage is TRBV6-5 and J usage is TRBJ2-7; D is possibly TRBD2 (6 bases). Germline V gene data show CDR1 as MNHEY and CDR2 as SVGAGI. This CDR3 is built from 14 residues. V was pared by 6 bases and J by 2 bases, with 14 bases between. For the CDR3, the DNA is TGTGCCAGCAGGTTGCGGGCTAGCGCCTACGAGCAGTACTTC. This sequence encodes CASRLRASAYEQYF.

This sequence joins TRBV27 and TRBJ2-1, with TRBD2 matching 12 bases. Trimming took 10 bases from V and 0 from J; bases not matched to a gene: 19. CDR3 length: 20 amino acids. Germline CDR1 MNHEY, CDR2 SMNVEV (reference sequence). The DNA of the CDR3 is TGTGCCACCCGACTCGGCTTTAGGCTAGCGGGAGGGAACTCCTACAATGAGCAGTTCTTC. It translates to CATRLGFRLAGGNSYNEQFF.

This clonotype was recorded at least ten times. The chain uses TRBV3-1 and TRBJ1-1; D is ambiguous. Germline V gene lookup returns CDR1 LGHDT and CDR2 YNNKEL (reference sequence). Trimming shortened V by 5 bases and J by 0 bases, and 7 bases separated the two germline ends. The CDR3 consists of 13 residues. CDR3 amino acids: CASSSLMNTEAFF. CDR3 nucleotide sequence: TGTGCCAGCAGCTCCCTCATGAACACTGAAGCTTTCTTT.

In its sample, this clonotype was seen a few times. The genes are TRBV5-1 and TRBJ2-3; D possibly uses TRBD1 or TRBD2 (6 bases each). CDR3 length equals 16 residues. Germline V gene sequence: CDR1 SGHRS, CDR2 YFSETQ. Trimming took off 3 bases at V and 1 base at J, with 15 bases between the two ends. DNA of the CDR3: TGCGCCAGCAGCTGGAGGGGGGCCGAGGGCACAGATACGCAGTATTTT. The encoded protein is CASSWRGAEGTDTQYF.

This clonotype was counted between two and nine times. The chain is built from TRBV7-2 and TRBJ2-1, with 11 positions matching TRBD2. CDR1 is SGHTA, CDR2 FQGNSA, per germline. The CDR3 has 18 amino acids. V gave up 3 bases and J gave up 0 bases; unmatched junction bases: 7. CDR3 in DNA: TGTGCCAGCAGCTTGAGGGGGACTAGCGGTCGCTCCTACAATGAGCAGTTCTTC. Translation gives CASSLRGTSGRSYNEQFF. Full variable domain (missing parts from reference TRBV7-2 and TRBJ2-1): GAGVSQSPSNKVTEKGKDVELRCDPISGHTALYWYRQSLGQGLEFLIYFQGNSAPDKSGLPSDRFSAERTGGSVSTLTIQRTQQEDSAVYLCASSLRGTSGRSYNEQFFGPGTRLTVL.

This clonotype appeared many times. The gene calls are TRBV4-3 and TRBJ1-1; 9 bases are shared with TRBD1. The CDR3 has 15 residues. The V segment lost 4 bases and the J segment 4 bases; nucleotides outside the gene matches: 7. CDR1 and CDR2 from the germline V gene are LGHNA and YSLEER. CDR3 bases: TGCGCCAGCAGCCTCGGACAGGGGCTGTCCACTGAAGCTTTCTTT. The encoded protein is CASSLGQGLSTEAFF.

The chain is built from TRBV20-1 and TRBJ1-4; D is perhaps TRBD1 (5 bases). Trimming shortened V by 3 bases and J by 8 bases, and 13 bases separated the two germline ends. The CDR3 spans 13 residues. The germline CDR1 and CDR2 sequences are DFQATT and SNEGSKA (reference sequence). CDR3 sequence: CSASAGAGEKLFF. In DNA form, the CDR3 reads TGCAGTGCTAGCGCCGGGGCGGGGGAAAAACTGTTTTTT.

The rearrangement links TRBV23-1 to TRBJ1-3; 8 bases match TRBD1. TRBV23-1 is labeled an ORF, and its function is uncertain. V lost 0 bases to trimming and J lost 0 bases; unmatched junction nucleotides: 13. The length of the CDR3 is 20 residues. Written as DNA, the CDR3 is TGCGCCAGCAGTCAATCGGACCCGACAGGGGCGCTGATCTCTGGAAACACCATATATTTT. Its translation: CASSQSDPTGALISGNTIYF.

The table lists this clonotype with a few counts. The chain carries TRBV18 and TRBJ1-1; no reliable D call. The germline gives CDR1 KGHSH, CDR2 LQKENI. The V end was cut by 3 bases, the J end by 4 bases, with 9 bases between. This CDR3 region has 13 residues. This CDR3 is CASSPVQTTEAFF. The CDR3 DNA reads as TGTGCCAGCTCACCGGTCCAAACCACTGAAGCTTTCTTT.

The rearrangement links TRBV6-5 to TRBJ1-1; 8 bases map to TRBD1. The V segment lost 6 bases and the J segment 4 bases; nucleotides outside the gene matches: 10. The CDR3 extends over 15 amino acids. Germline V lookup: CDR1 MNHEY, CDR2 SVGAGI. Here the CDR3 DNA reads TGTGCCAGCAGGCGACAGGGGAGGACGATCACTGAAGCTTTCTTT. Translated: CASRRQGRTITEAFF.

The rearrangement uses TRBV19 and TRBJ1-1; a weak D match, TRBD1 (5 bases). There are 15 residues in the CDR3. The germline V and J ends were trimmed by 4 bases and 4 bases, with 16 bases remaining between them. Germline CDR1 is LNHDA and CDR2 is SQIVND (reference sequence). The CDR3 nucleotides are TGTGCCAGTAGTAAGCAGGGTGGCGTTGGCACTGAAGCTTTCTTT. This encodes CASSKQGGVGTEAFF.

As to this clonotype: This CDR3 is missing its conserved last phenylalanine or tryptophan, likely due to a read error. This chain links TRBV12-3 or TRBV12-4 with TRBJ2-1; D is unclear. The CDR3 has 14 amino acids. The germline V and J ends were trimmed by 4 bases and 8 bases, with 15 bases remaining between them. The DNA of the CDR3 is TGTGCCAGCAGTTCACCCCCCGGTTTCGATGAGCAGTTCGTC. This encodes CASSSPPGFDEQFV.

The chain has TRBV7-2 and TRBJ2-3; TRBD2 agrees at 8 bases. Germline V gives CDR1 SGHTA, CDR2 FQGNSA. V dropped 1 base and J dropped 8; count of bases not matched to a gene: 11. There are 16 residues in the CDR3. CDR3 residues: CASSLGRSGRASTQYF. The CDR3 DNA sequence: TGTGCCAGCAGCTTAGGGAGGAGCGGGAGAGCCAGTACGCAGTATTTT. Combining the CDR3 with reference TRBV7-2 and TRBJ2-3 gives the whole variable domain GAGVSQSPSNKVTEKGKDVELRCDPISGHTALYWYRQSLGQGLEFLIYFQGNSAPDKSGLPSDRFSAERTGGSVSTLTIQRTQQEDSAVYLCASSLGRSGRASTQYFGPGTRLTVL.

There are many counts of this clonotype. This chain uses TRBV4-2 with TRBJ2-1; D is possibly TRBD2 (6 bases). The ends were cut back, 0 bases at V and 8 bases at J, with 17 bases in the middle. CDR3 size: 16 residues. Germline loops: CDR1 LGHNA, CDR2 YNFKEQ. As DNA, the CDR3 is TGTGCCAGCAGCCAAGATAGACGGGAGTCCTTCGATGAGCAGTTCTTC. It codes for CASSQDRRESFDEQFF.

This clonotype was seen a handful of times. The chain is built from TRBV7-6 and TRBJ2-1, with D perhaps matching TRBD1 (5 bases). Trimming took off 4 bases at V and 5 bases at J, with 12 bases between the two ends. This CDR3 is built from 14 residues. Germline assignment: CDR1 SGHVS and CDR2 FNYEAQ. The CDR3 nucleotides read TGTGCCAGCAGCTCGATGGACACGAACAATGAGCAGTTCTTC. It is translated as CASSSMDTNNEQFF.

This clonotype was detected many times. The chain has TRBV3-1 and TRBJ1-1, with D unclear. The CDR3 contains 13 residues. CDR1 is LGHDT, CDR2 YNNKEL, per germline (reference sequence). The V end lost 0 bases, the J end lost 7 bases, and 9 bases lay between the germline ends. The DNA for the CDR3 is TGTGCCAGCAGCCAAGATCTCCAGAATGAAGCTTTCTTT. It codes for CASSQDLQNEAFF. Full variable domain (missing parts from reference TRBV3-1 and TRBJ1-1): DTAVSQTPKYLVTQMGNDKSIKCEQNLGHDTMYWYKQDSKKFLKIMFSYNNKELIINETVPNRFSPKSPDKAHLNLHINSLELGDSAVYFCASSQDLQNEAFFGQGTRLTVV.

The J gene is TRBJ2-3, the V gene TRBV5-1; tentative D call: TRBD2 (5 bases). V lost 4 bases, J lost 5 bases, and 8 bases lay in between. CDR3 length: 12 residues. The germline CDR1 and CDR2 sequences are SGHRS and YFSETQ. CDR3 DNA sequence: TGCGCCAGCAGCCCGAGGGAAGATACGCAGTATTTT. Protein: CASSPREDTQYF.

This clonotype was observed many times. This sequence joins TRBV4-3 and TRBJ1-5; possibly TRBD1 for D (6 bases). CDR1 is LGHNA, CDR2 YSLEER, per germline. V shed 0 bases and J shed 2 bases, with 11 bases lying between them. CDR3 length: 16 amino acids. The CDR3 reads CASSQDLRGGNQPQHF. DNA for the CDR3: TGCGCCAGCAGCCAAGATCTCAGGGGAGGCAATCAGCCCCAGCATTTT.

The V and J genes are TRBV6-5 and TRBJ2-7; 8 bases align to TRBD1. Per germline, CDR1 MNHEY and CDR2 SVGAGI. The V gene end was trimmed by 5 bases and the J gene end by 6 bases; junction bases not matched to a gene: 6. CDR3 length: 13 amino acids. The CDR3 loop reads CASSAQGAREQYF. DNA of the CDR3: TGTGCCAGCAGTGCTCAGGGGGCCCGCGAGCAGTACTTC.

This clonotype was found a few times. This chain joins TRBV6-9 and TRBJ2-7, with TRBD1 matching 9 bases. Germline CDR1 MNHGY, CDR2 SVAAGI. Trimming cost V 0 bases and J 3 bases; bases outside gene matches: 9. The CDR3 is made up of 17 amino acids. The CDR3 bases are TGTGCCAGCAGTTATTCAAATCGGGACAGGGAGGACTACGAGCAGTACTTC. Its protein is CASSYSNRDREDYEQYF.

This clonotype has just a few counts. This chain links TRBV5-1 with TRBJ2-7; the D gene is possibly TRBD1 (5 bases). This CDR3 comprises 14 residues. CDR1 is SGHRS, CDR2 YFSETQ, per germline. The V gene lost 0 bases and the J gene lost 2 bases, with 9 bases spanning the gap. This CDR3 reads CASSLALTAYEQYF. In DNA, the CDR3 is TGCGCCAGCAGCTTGGCCTTGACAGCCTACGAGCAGTACTTC. Based on the CDR3 plus reference TRBV5-1 and TRBJ2-7, the full variable domain is KAGVTQTPRYLIKTRGQQVTLSCSPISGHRSVSWYQQTPGQGLQFLFEYFSETQRNKGNFPGRFSGRQFSNSRSEMNVSTLELGDSALYLCASSLALTAYEQYFGPGTRLTVT.

The J gene is TRBJ2-3, the V gene TRBV15; TRBD2 aligns across 10 bases. Germline-derived CDR1 and CDR2 are LNHNV and YYDKDF (reference sequence). This CDR3 spans 16 amino acids. Unmatched junction bases numbered 8, after V lost 5 bases and J lost 3 bases. The CDR3 reads CATSRGTSEVTDTQYF. As DNA, the CDR3 is TGTGCCACCAGCCGTGGGACTAGCGAAGTAACAGATACGCAGTATTTT.

The chain links TRBV18 to TRBJ1-4; D not resolved. Deletions cut 4 bases from V and 2 bases from J, with 8 bases between. CDR1 is KGHSH, CDR2 LQKENI, per germline. The CDR3 is 14 residues long. The CDR3 loop reads CASSQGFTNEKLFF. The CDR3 DNA reads TGTGCCAGCTCACAGGGTTTCACTAATGAAAAACTGTTTTTT.

The chain carries TRBV7-9 and TRBJ2-1; TRBD2 aligns across 8 bases. The CDR3 is 16 amino acids. The germline gives CDR1 SEHNR, CDR2 FQNEAQ (reference sequence). V was pared by 4 bases and J by 2 bases, with 7 bases of the junction left unmatched. This CDR3 reads CASSSWLAGPYNEQFF. The CDR3 DNA reads as TGTGCCAGCAGCTCATGGCTAGCGGGTCCCTACAATGAGCAGTTCTTC.

This clonotype has more than one count but fewer than ten. The chain combines TRBV6-6 with TRBJ1-1; no definite D call. V dropped 6 bases and J dropped 3 bases, with 11 bases sitting between them. This CDR3 spans 13 amino acids. Germline CDR1 and CDR2: MNHNY and SVGAGI (reference sequence). CDR3 coding DNA: TGTGCCAGCAGGAGTCAGACTTACACTGAAGCTTTCTTT. This sequence encodes CASRSQTYTEAFF.